These 20 T cell receptor beta chains were sequenced from one sample in a study of blood T cell repertoires in COVID-19 (dated by TCRdb to 2018 to 2021). Libraries were constructed by the immunoSEQ multiplex PCR assay. This immuneACCESS table, as held by TCRdb, lists in-frame sequences with V and J called but not all clones. Of the missing ones, under half trace to an unresolved V gene in checked studies; the others have no known cause. The sample table lists about 260,000 clones, approximately 85% of them with a count of one. The ten largest clones add up to about 0.7% of the sample. Source material: peripheral blood. The receptors come from a human donor in a cohort sampled during active COVID-19.

The chain carries TRBV19 and TRBJ2-7; 8 bases match TRBD2. This CDR3 is built from 14 residues. The ends lost 6 bases at V and 2 bases at J; junction bases unmatched: 6. In germline, CDR1 is LNHDA, CDR2 SQIVND (reference sequence). The CDR3 loop is CASSIGGGTYEQYF. The CDR3 nucleotides are TGTGCCAGTAGCATCGGGGGGGGGACCTACGAGCAGTACTTC. The full variable domain, with the rest looked up from reference TRBV19 and TRBJ2-7, is DGGITQSPKYLFRKEGQNVTLSCEQNLNHDAMYWYRQDPGQGLRLIYYSQIVNDFQKGDIAEGYSVSREKKESFPLTVTSAQKNPTAFYLCASSIGGGTYEQYFGPGTRLTVT.

This sequence joins TRBV29-1 and TRBJ2-5; possible D gene TRBD2, 7 bases. CDR1 and CDR2 (germline): SQVTM, ANQGSEA. Trimming cost V 8 bases and J 2 bases, with 21 bases left between them. The CDR3 totals 15 residues. This CDR3 is CSLRGGSYTQETQYF. DNA of the CDR3: TGCAGCTTGAGGGGGGGGAGCTACACACAAGAGACCCAGTACTTC.

Only one count was recorded for this clone. The chain links TRBV7-3 to TRBJ2-3; a weak D match, TRBD2 (6 bases). This CDR3 comprises 14 residues. Germline assignment: CDR1 SGHTA and CDR2 FQGTGA. V dropped 4 bases and J dropped 2 bases, with 10 bases sitting between them. CDR3 nucleotide sequence: TGTGCCAGCAGCTCAGGACTAACCACAGATACGCAGTATTTT. Protein: CASSSGLTTDTQYF.

A few counts support this clone. The rearrangement uses TRBV5-4 and TRBJ2-7, with 11 bases that match TRBD1. CDR1 is SGHNT and CDR2 is YYREEE in the germline V gene (reference sequence). CDR3 size: 15 residues. The trim removed 4 bases at V and 5 bases at J, leaving 8 bases unmatched. The CDR3 protein is CASSKGGQGVNEQYF. The CDR3 bases are TGTGCCAGCAGCAAAGGGGGACAGGGGGTTAACGAGCAGTACTTC.

The gene calls are TRBV10-3 and TRBJ1-1; 9 bases are shared with TRBD1. The germline CDR1 and CDR2 sequences are ENHRY and SYGVKD. V lost 6 bases to trimming and J lost 6 bases; unmatched junction nucleotides: 8. CDR3 length equals 14 residues. The CDR3 loop is CAISKTGGGSEAFF. The CDR3 DNA sequence: TGTGCCATCAGCAAGACAGGGGGAGGGTCTGAAGCTTTCTTT.

The chain recombines TRBV28 with TRBJ1-5; 9 bases are shared with TRBD1. This CDR3 region has 14 residues. Germline lookup yields CDR1 MDHEN and CDR2 SYDVKM. V shed 4 bases, J shed 7 bases, and the junction held 5 bases outside the gene matches. The CDR3 coding sequence is TGTGCCAGCAGTTCGGGGACAGGGAGCCAGCCCCAGCATTTT. The encoded protein is CASSSGTGSQPQHF.

The gene calls are TRBV28 and TRBJ1-4; D not certain. Deletions cut 6 bases from V and 4 bases from J, with 12 bases between. Germline lookup yields CDR1 MDHEN and CDR2 SYDVKM. The CDR3 contains 14 residues. CDR3 sequence (DNA): TGTGCCAGCAGCTCGGGAGAGGATAATGAAAAACTGTTTTTT. Amino acid sequence: CASSSGEDNEKLFF.

V is TRBV5-8 and J is TRBJ2-7; the match to TRBD2 covers 9 bases. Germline values: CDR1 SGHTS, CDR2 YDEGEE. The CDR3 loop spans 17 amino acids. The ends lost 3 bases at V and 3 bases at J; junction bases unmatched: 13. The CDR3: CASSSRSASGNLYEQYF. As DNA, the CDR3 is TGTGCCAGCAGCTCCAGATCTGCTAGCGGGAACCTCTACGAGCAGTACTTC.

The chain links TRBV5-4 to TRBJ2-5, with 8 nucleotides matching TRBD2. Looked up from germline, CDR1 is SGHNT and CDR2 is YYREEE (reference sequence). V lost 0 bases to trimming and J lost 9 bases; unmatched junction nucleotides: 4. This CDR3 region has 13 residues. CDR3 region: CASSLAGGMAQYF. The CDR3 DNA reads as TGTGCCAGCAGCTTGGCGGGAGGGATGGCCCAGTACTTC. Looking up the rest from reference TRBV5-4 and TRBJ2-5 gives the full variable domain: ETGVTQSPTHLIKTRGQQVTLRCSSQSGHNTVSWYQQALGQGPQFIFQYYREEENGRGNFPPRFSGLQFPNYSSELNVNALELDDSALYLCASSLAGGMAQYFGPGTRLLVL.

The chain employs TRBV14 and TRBJ2-5, with TRBD1 identical over 8 bases. Per the germline V gene, CDR1 is SGHDN and CDR2 is FVKESK. The CDR3 totals 14 residues. V was clipped by 4 bases and J by 5 bases; unmatched bases: 6. Here the CDR3 reads CASSPGGHRETQYF. CDR3 nucleotides: TGTGCCAGCAGCCCAGGGGGCCACCGGGAGACCCAGTACTTC.

This rearrangement joins TRBV7-2 to TRBJ2-1; 7 bases agree with TRBD1. V trimming: 0 bases; J trimming: 9 bases; junction bases outside the gene matches: 8. This CDR3 is 15 amino acids long. Germline V CDR1 and CDR2: SGHTA, FQGNSA. The CDR3 DNA reads TGTGCCAGCAGCTTAGCGCGTTCGGGACAGACTGAGCAGTTCTTC. It encodes CASSLARSGQTEQFF. The variable domain in full, completed from reference TRBV7-2 and TRBJ2-1, reads GAGVSQSPSNKVTEKGKDVELRCDPISGHTALYWYRQSLGQGLEFLIYFQGNSAPDKSGLPSDRFSAERTGGSVSTLTIQRTQQEDSAVYLCASSLARSGQTEQFFGPGTRLTVL.

The gene calls are TRBV28 and TRBJ1-5, with 7 bases aligning to TRBD1. Germline-derived CDR1 and CDR2 are MDHEN and SYDVKM. Trimming took 5 bases from V and 6 from J; bases not matched to a gene: 10. The CDR3 length is 15 residues. In nucleotides, the CDR3 is TGTGCCAGCAGTAGGGACAGTACGGCGTCTCAGCCCCAGCATTTT. Translation: CASSRDSTASQPQHF.

The chain uses TRBV7-8 and TRBJ2-7, with 11 bases that match TRBD2. The CDR3 is made up of 15 amino acids. With 2 bases clipped from V and 2 bases from J, the junction kept 2 bases outside the gene matches. Germline CDR1 and CDR2: SGHVS and FQNEAQ. The CDR3 DNA reads as TGTGCCAGCAGCTTATTAGCGGGGGGGCCCTACGAGCAGTACTTC. It translates to CASSLLAGGPYEQYF. The full variable domain, with the rest looked up from reference TRBV7-8 and TRBJ2-7, is GAGVSQSPRYKVAKRGQDVALRCDPISGHVSLFWYQQALGQGPEFLTYFQNEAQLDKSGLPSDRFFAERPEGSVSTLKIQRTQQEDSAVYLCASSLLAGGPYEQYFGPGTRLTVT.

This chain links TRBV7-2 with TRBJ2-3; 7 nucleotides agree with TRBD2. CDR3 length: 17 residues. With V trimmed by 1 base and J by 2 bases, 9 bases remained unmatched. From germline, CDR1 is SGHTA and CDR2 FQGNSA. The CDR3 region has the DNA TGTGCCAGCAGCTTAGTGGGGGACTACATTTCCACAGATACGCAGTATTTT. This codes for CASSLVGDYISTDTQYF.

This clone appeared a few times. V is TRBV2 and J is TRBJ1-5; D gene unclear. The CDR3 contains 15 residues. Trimming pared 7 bases from V and 3 bases from J, leaving 16 bases between. Per germline, CDR1 SNHLY and CDR2 FYNNEI. CDR3: CASTNAGSFNQPQHF. CDR3 nucleotides: TGTGCCAGCACCAACGCCGGGAGCTTCAATCAGCCCCAGCATTTT.

The chain links TRBV2 to TRBJ1-6, with TRBD1 as a possible D gene (6 bases). V dropped 7 bases and J dropped 10 bases, with 14 bases sitting between them. The CDR3 contains 13 residues. CDR1 is SNHLY, CDR2 FYNNEI, per germline. The CDR3 coding sequence is TGTGCCAGCAAACCCGGACAGAGGTCACCCCTCCACTTT. This encodes CASKPGQRSPLHF.

The genes are TRBV5-1 and TRBJ1-2; unclear D gene. Germline loops: CDR1 SGHRS, CDR2 YFSETQ. Trimming pared 0 bases from V and 6 bases from J, leaving 12 bases between. This CDR3 has 14 residues. The CDR3 region has the DNA TGCGCCAGCAGCTTGGAGGCAGGCGCTAATGGCTACACCTTC. Translating it yields CASSLEAGANGYTF.

The V and J genes are TRBV4-2 and TRBJ1-3, with D perhaps matching TRBD1 (6 bases). Germline CDR1 is LGHNA and CDR2 is YNFKEQ. The CDR3 extends over 17 amino acids. Trimming shortened V by 1 base and J by 4 bases, and 17 bases separated the two germline ends. The CDR3 coding sequence is TGTGCCAGCAGCCAAGTAGTGAGGGGGAGGGAAGGAAACACCATATATTTT. Translation: CASSQVVRGREGNTIYF.

The V gene is TRBV6-5, the J gene TRBJ1-6; D gene uncertain. The CDR3 is made up of 13 amino acids. V was pared by 8 bases and J by 10 bases, with 15 bases between. Germline V lookup: CDR1 MNHEY, CDR2 SVGAGI. CDR3 region: CASSSRGGSPLHF. The CDR3 bases are TGTGCCAGCTCATCCCGGGGAGGATCACCCCTCCACTTT.

This clone was counted once. The chain recombines TRBV4-3 with TRBJ1-4, with a weak D call TRBD1 (6 bases). With 2 bases removed from V and 8 bases from J, the gap between germline ends came to 15 bases. Germline CDR1 LGHNA, CDR2 YSLEER. The CDR3 totals 15 residues. CDR3 amino acids: CASSQTQGMGEKLFF. CDR3 in DNA: TGCGCCAGCAGCCAAACCCAGGGGATGGGAGAAAAACTGTTTTTT.